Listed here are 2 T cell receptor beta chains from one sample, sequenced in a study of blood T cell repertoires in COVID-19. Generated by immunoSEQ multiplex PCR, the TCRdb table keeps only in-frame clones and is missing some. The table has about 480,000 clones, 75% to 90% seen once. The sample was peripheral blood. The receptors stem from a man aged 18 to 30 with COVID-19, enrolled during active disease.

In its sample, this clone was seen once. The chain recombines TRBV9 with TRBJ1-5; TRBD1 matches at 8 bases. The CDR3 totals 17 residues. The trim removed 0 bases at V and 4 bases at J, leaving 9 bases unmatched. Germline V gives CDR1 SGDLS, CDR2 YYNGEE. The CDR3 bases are TGTGCCAGCAGCGTAGACAGGGGGGGATCAGGGAATCAGCCCCAGCATTTT. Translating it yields CASSVDRGGSGNQPQHF.

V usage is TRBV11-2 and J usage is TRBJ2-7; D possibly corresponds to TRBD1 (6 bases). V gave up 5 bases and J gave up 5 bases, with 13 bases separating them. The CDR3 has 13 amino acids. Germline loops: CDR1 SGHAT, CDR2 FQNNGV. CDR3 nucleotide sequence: TGTGCCAGCAGCCCTACTGGGGACAACGAGCAGTACTTC. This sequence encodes CASSPTGDNEQYF. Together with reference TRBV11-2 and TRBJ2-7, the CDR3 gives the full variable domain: EAGVAQSPRYKIIEKRQSVAFWCNPISGHATLYWYQQILGQGPKLLIQFQNNGVVDDSQLPKDRFSAERLKGVDSTLKIQPAKLEDSAVYLCASSPTGDNEQYFGPGTRLTVT.